This record looks at one T cell receptor beta chain sequence and its context. Its antigen is unknown. This sample's treatment: around 19 received Ad26.COV2.S at low or high dose, single or two shots; about 5 received placebo; per-sample allocation not given. The samples were gathered on day 63 after the first injection of vaccine or placebo. Clones were read by immunoSEQ multiplex PCR, and TCRdb kept only the in-frame ones, dropping some. Of fewer than 400,000 clones detected, about 86% appear once; the ten largest clones hold under 2%. The sample originates from a study of Ad26.COV2.S vaccination and SARS-CoV-2 variants. About the study: The authors gave Ad26.COV2.S intramuscularly, either once or twice 56 days apart.

Overall study results and limits: Once vaccination had occurred, spike-specific CD8+ and CD4+ T cell responses reportedly showed substantial breadth. Measures of TCR breadth and depth may have fallen short of total T cell responses. Spike-specific TCR breadth was greater in vaccine than placebo recipients.

CDR1 MNHEY and CDR2 SVGAGI come from the germline V gene. The CDR3 length is 15 residues. V lost 2 bases and J lost 4; bases outside the gene matches: 5. The chain has TRBV6-5 and TRBJ1-2, with 9 bases that match TRBD1. Specimen: peripheral blood, collected in a trial of Ad26.COV2.S vaccine versus placebo. This TCR was sampled from a person between 18 and 65 years old who received the Ad26.COV2.S COVID-19 vaccine or a placebo. CDR3 sequence: CASSYPTTGGYGYTF. CDR3 bases: TGTGCCAGCAGTTACCCCACGACAGGGGGCTATGGCTACACCTTC.